This record covers a single TCR beta chain. No cognate antigen has been identified for it. Per-base quality was not reported, and no clone a single base away is much larger than it. These data are taken from a study of patients and donors after allogeneic stem cell transplantation (dated by TCRdb to between 2020 and 2021). The library relied on RT-PCR. Sequencing was carried out with a NextSeq 550. TCRdb trimmed the raw reads at Q25, called clones with MiXCR and kept productive beta chains. Records with the same CDR3 protein are collapsed into one entry carrying the most frequent genes and DNA. Counted in this sample were about a million distinct CDR3 sequences; around 17% of them appeared once. The ten top clones hold 5.5% to 6.5% of the sample. The receptor's source is a human donor who was either an allogeneic HSCT recipient or a stem cell or donor lymphocyte infusion donor (not recorded which). It is not recorded whose cells these are; they may come from a transplant donor. The sample comprised blood, either unsorted or a sorted T cell fraction (not recorded which).

The CDR3 amino acid sequence is: CATSPLGGDEQFF. The nucleotide sequence reads TGTGCCACCAGTCCCTTAGGAGGCGATGAGCAGTTCTTC. This receptor chain uses TRBV24-1 and TRBJ2-1; TRBD2 could be the D gene, as 5 bases match. CDR1 and CDR2 were assigned from the germline V gene as KGHDR and SFDVKD. From the cysteine up to the phenylalanine, the CDR3 has a length of 13 residues. Only the CDR3 DNA is retained, 39 bases long and in frame from the first base. V is clipped by 6 bases and J by 8 bases, and the sequence between their germline boundaries is 13 bases long.